This T cell receptor (beta chain) was documented in a study of blood T cell repertoires in COVID-19. The wider study: Material from acute and convalescent COVID-19 was sourced from the United States, Italy and Spain. PBMCs, B-cell-depleted T cells, or T cells were the source of the cDNA or gDNA that made up the material.

Only one count was recorded for this clone. As originally analysed: Amplification of reference gene primers provided the estimated nucleated cell counts. This table comes from immunoSEQ multiplex PCR, and its TCRdb copy is limited to in-frame clones, with some not included. From that table come the V and J calls and clone size; the DNA was used to work out D and trimming. The table shows roughly 300,000 clones, with approximately 85% occurring only once. Sequenced input: peripheral blood. This sequence was found in a human donor in a cohort sampled during active COVID-19.

The CDR3 spells CASSVATGSTGELFF. The DNA of the CDR3 is TGTGCCAGCAGCGTAGCGACAGGGTCCACCGGGGAGCTGTTTTTT. The chain links TRBV9 to TRBJ2-2; TRBD1 aligns across 7 bases. The germline V gene encodes CDR1 SGDLS and CDR2 YYNGEE. V was clipped by 0 bases and J by 4 bases; unmatched bases: 3. CDR3 size: 15 residues.